The present entry profiles one T cell receptor (beta chain) with its context. The authors' processing: Amplifying reference gene primers gave estimates of nucleated cell counts. TCRdb's table, derived via immunoSEQ multiplex PCR, lists solely in-frame clones and lacks some. V and J calls plus clone size are reproduced from that table; the DNA served to infer D and trimming. The sample yields approximately 100,000 clones, 91% seen once. The source of the sample is a study of blood T cell repertoires in COVID-19. About the research overall: PBMCs, B-cell-depleted T cells, or T cells were the source of the cDNA or gDNA that made up the material.

V gave up 5 bases and J gave up 5 bases; unmatched junction bases: 14. The CDR3 extends over 16 amino acids. Germline CDR1 reads MNHEY; CDR2 reads SMNVEV (reference sequence). The source of this sequence is a human donor in a cohort sampled during active COVID-19. Sequencing was done on a sample of peripheral blood. The rearrangement uses TRBV27 and TRBJ1-2; TRBD1 matches 7 bases. The CDR3 region has the DNA TGTGCCAGCAGTCCCTGGACAGGATCCGAACTATATGGCTACACCTTC. It encodes CASSPWTGSELYGYTF.